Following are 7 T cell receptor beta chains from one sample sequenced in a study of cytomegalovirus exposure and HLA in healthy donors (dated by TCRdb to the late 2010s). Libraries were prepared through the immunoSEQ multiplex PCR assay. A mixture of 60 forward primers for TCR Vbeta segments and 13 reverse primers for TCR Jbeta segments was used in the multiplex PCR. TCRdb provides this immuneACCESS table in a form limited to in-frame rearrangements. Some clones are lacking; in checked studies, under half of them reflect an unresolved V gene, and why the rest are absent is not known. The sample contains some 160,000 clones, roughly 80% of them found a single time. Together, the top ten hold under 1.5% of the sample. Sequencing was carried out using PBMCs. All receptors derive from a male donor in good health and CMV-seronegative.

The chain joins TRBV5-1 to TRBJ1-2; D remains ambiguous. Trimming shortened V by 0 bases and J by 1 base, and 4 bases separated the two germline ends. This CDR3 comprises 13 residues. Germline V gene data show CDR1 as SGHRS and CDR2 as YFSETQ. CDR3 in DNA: TGCGCCAGCAGCTTGGCCGTTAACTATGGCTACACCTTC. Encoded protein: CASSLAVNYGYTF.

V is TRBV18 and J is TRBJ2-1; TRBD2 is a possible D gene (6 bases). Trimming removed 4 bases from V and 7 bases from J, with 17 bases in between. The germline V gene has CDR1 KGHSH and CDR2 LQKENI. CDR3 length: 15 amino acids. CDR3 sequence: CASSLTGGTNNEQFF. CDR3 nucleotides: TGTGCCAGCTCACTAACCGGGGGAACGAATAATGAGCAGTTCTTC.

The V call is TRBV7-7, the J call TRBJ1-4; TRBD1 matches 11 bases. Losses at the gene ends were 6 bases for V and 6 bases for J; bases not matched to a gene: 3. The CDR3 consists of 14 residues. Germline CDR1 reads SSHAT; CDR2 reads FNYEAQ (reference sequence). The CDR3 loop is CASSSGQGDEKLFF. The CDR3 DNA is TGTGCCAGCAGTTCGGGACAGGGGGATGAAAAACTGTTTTTT.

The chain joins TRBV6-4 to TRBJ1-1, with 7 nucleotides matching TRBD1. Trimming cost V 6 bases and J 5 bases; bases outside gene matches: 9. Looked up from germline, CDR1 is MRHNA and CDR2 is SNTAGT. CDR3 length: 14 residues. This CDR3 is CASRADRWRTEAFF. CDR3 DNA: TGTGCCAGCAGAGCGGACAGGTGGAGGACTGAAGCTTTCTTT.

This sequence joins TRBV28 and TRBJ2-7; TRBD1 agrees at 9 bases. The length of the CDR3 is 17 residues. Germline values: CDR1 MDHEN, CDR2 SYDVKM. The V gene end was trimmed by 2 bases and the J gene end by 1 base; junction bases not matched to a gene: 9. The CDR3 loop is CASSLVTGGSLSYEQYF. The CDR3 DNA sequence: TGTGCCAGCAGTTTAGTGACAGGGGGATCACTTTCCTACGAGCAGTACTTC.

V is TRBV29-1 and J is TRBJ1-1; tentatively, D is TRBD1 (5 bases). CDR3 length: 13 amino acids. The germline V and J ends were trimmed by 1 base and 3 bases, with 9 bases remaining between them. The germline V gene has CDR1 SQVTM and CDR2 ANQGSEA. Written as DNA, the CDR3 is TGCAGCGTTGAAGGGGGCACCGACACTGAAGCTTTCTTT. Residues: CSVEGGTDTEAFF.

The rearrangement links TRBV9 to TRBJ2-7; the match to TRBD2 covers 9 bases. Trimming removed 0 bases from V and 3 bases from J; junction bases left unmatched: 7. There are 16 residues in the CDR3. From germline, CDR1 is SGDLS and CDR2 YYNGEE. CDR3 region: CASSVGPAGGNYEQYF. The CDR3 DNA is TGTGCCAGCAGCGTAGGCCCAGCGGGGGGAAACTACGAGCAGTACTTC.